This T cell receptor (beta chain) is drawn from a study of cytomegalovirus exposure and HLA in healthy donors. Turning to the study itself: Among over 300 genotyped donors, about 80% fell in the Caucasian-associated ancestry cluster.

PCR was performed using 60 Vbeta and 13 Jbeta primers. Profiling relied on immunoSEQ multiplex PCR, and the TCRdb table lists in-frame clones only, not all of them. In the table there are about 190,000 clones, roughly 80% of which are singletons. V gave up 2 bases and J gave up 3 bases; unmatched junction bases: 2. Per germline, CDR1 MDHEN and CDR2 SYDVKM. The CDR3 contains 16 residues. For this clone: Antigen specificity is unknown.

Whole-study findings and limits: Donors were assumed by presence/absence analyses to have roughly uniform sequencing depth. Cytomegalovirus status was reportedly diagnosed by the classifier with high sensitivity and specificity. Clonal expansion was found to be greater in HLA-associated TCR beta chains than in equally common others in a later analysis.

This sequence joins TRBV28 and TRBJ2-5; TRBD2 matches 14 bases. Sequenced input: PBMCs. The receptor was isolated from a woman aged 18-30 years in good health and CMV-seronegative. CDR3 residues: CASSLPGLAGEETQYF. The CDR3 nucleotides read TGTGCCAGCAGTTTACCGGGACTAGCGGGAGAAGAGACCCAGTACTTC.